Each of the 5 T cell receptor beta chains below was sequenced from the same sample in a study of blood T cell repertoires in COVID-19. Assay: immunoSEQ multiplex PCR; the TCRdb copy retains only in-frame clones and omits some. The table records about 150,000 clones, 65% to 85% of them present only once. Sequencing used peripheral blood. All receptors come from a man aged 50 to 60 with active or convalescent COVID-19.

The chain employs TRBV6-6 and TRBJ1-5; D unresolved. Germline V lookup: CDR1 MNHNY, CDR2 SVGAGI (reference sequence). The ends were cut back, 6 bases at V and 7 bases at J, with 13 bases in the middle. The CDR3 runs 13 residues. The CDR3 reads CASSPTPRQPQHF. The CDR3 DNA reads TGTGCCAGCAGCCCTACCCCTCGGCAGCCCCAGCATTTT.

In this sample, this clone turned up once. The J gene is TRBJ1-2, the V gene TRBV19; tentatively, D is TRBD1 (5 bases). Germline CDR1 LNHDA, CDR2 SQIVND (reference sequence). CDR3 size: 14 residues. V lost 3 bases to trimming and J lost 3 bases, with 11 bases between them. The CDR3 sequence: CASSMEGRDYGYTF. In DNA, the CDR3 is TGTGCCAGTAGTATGGAGGGGAGGGACTATGGCTACACCTTC. The full variable domain, with the rest looked up from reference TRBV19 and TRBJ1-2, is DGGITQSPKYLFRKEGQNVTLSCEQNLNHDAMYWYRQDPGQGLRLIYYSQIVNDFQKGDIAEGYSVSREKKESFPLTVTSAQKNPTAFYLCASSMEGRDYGYTFGSGTRLTVV.

The V and J genes are TRBV5-1 and TRBJ2-4; 12 bases line up with TRBD2. Germline trimming cut 3 bases from V and 0 bases from J; bases unmatched to any gene: 7. Looked up from germline, CDR1 is SGHRS and CDR2 is YFSETQ. This CDR3 comprises 18 residues. The CDR3 bases are TGCGCCAGCAGCTCGGGACTAGCGGGTGGTTTAGCCAAAAACATTCAGTACTTC. Translation: CASSSGLAGGLAKNIQYF.

This chain joins TRBV20-1 and TRBJ2-1; D is uncertain. V dropped 3 bases and J dropped 7 bases, with 10 bases sitting between them. This CDR3 is built from 12 residues. The germline gives CDR1 DFQATT, CDR2 SNEGSKA (reference sequence). The CDR3 DNA reads as TGCAGTGCTAGTCGGTCGGTTAATGAGCAGTTCTTC. Protein sequence: CSASRSVNEQFF.

The chain has TRBV5-1 and TRBJ1-2; D perhaps matches TRBD1 (5 bases). The V gene lost 2 bases and the J gene lost 1 base, with 12 bases spanning the gap. The CDR3 runs 15 residues. The germline V gene encodes CDR1 SGHRS and CDR2 YFSETQ. The CDR3 sequence is CASSLFPGHNYGYTF. The CDR3, as DNA: TGCGCCAGCAGCTTATTCCCAGGGCATAACTATGGCTACACCTTC.